The rows below give T cell receptor beta chains drawn from one sample of a study of T-cell reconstitution after alpha-beta-depleted transplantation in children. TCRdb passed the PCR reads through MiXCR, listing each CDR3 protein once. Of around 490,000 distinct CDR3 sequences listed, about an eighth are singletons. The material was PBMCs, mostly from graft donor cells, obtained 180 days after TCRalphabeta/CD19-depleted stem cell transplant. The receptors were gathered from a female patient between 2 and 15 years old who had a stem cell transplant for aplastic anemia, so the T cells may come from the graft donor. The CDR3 runs from the conserved cysteine through the conserved F or W. The D gene is left open where the match is weak. The size of a clone is reported for some rows only, either as once, few or many, or as a class for expanded clones.

d_call | cdr3_length | j_call | v_call | clone_size | cdr3_aa | cdr3_nt
- | 14 | TRBJ2-7 | TRBV12-3/TRBV12-4 | - | CASSPTGWAYEQYF | TGTGCCAGCAGTCCTACGGGATGGGCCTACGAGCAGTACTTC
- | 18 | TRBJ2-1 | TRBV5-1 | - | CASSWPPLAPRSYNEQFF | TGCGCCAGCAGCTGGCCCCCCCTAGCGCCTCGCTCCTACAATGAGCAGTTCTTC
- | 18 | TRBJ2-1 | TRBV2 | - | CAFCQGNRGDSSYNEQFF | TGTGCCTTCTGCCAGGGGAACCGCGGGGACAGCTCCTACAATGAGCAGTTCTTC
- | 13 | TRBJ1-1 | TRBV12-3/TRBV12-4 | many | CATLAWEYTEAFF | TGTGCCACCCTAGCTTGGGAGTACACTGAAGCTTTCTTT
- | 14 | TRBJ2-2 | TRBV27 | few | CASSLSGDTGELFF | TGTGCCAGCAGTTTATCCGGAGACACCGGGGAGCTGTTTTTT
TRBD1 | 16 | TRBJ2-1 | TRBV9 | few | CASSVASGTGGYEQFF | TGTGCCAGCAGCGTAGCTAGTGGGACAGGGGGCTATGAGCAGTTCTTC
TRBD1 | 13 | TRBJ1-2 | TRBV7-2 | few | CASSYNTGDGYTF | TGTGCCAGCAGTTATAACACAGGGGACGGCTACACCTTC
TRBD1 | 15 | TRBJ1-5 | TRBV30 | - | CAWSSGTAIGGPQHF | TGTGCCTGGAGTTCCGGGACAGCCATCGGCGGGCCCCAGCATTTT
- | 15 | TRBJ2-2 | TRBV10-1 | many | CASSDAGPNTGELFF | TGCGCCAGCAGTGATGCGGGCCCGAACACCGGGGAGCTGTTTTTT
- | 15 | TRBJ2-2 | TRBV7-2 | - | CASSLGLGRRGELFF | TGTGCCAGCAGCTTAGGGCTAGGGAGGCGCGGGGAGCTGTTTTTT
- | 15 | TRBJ2-4 | TRBV7-2 | - | CAGGGGMKAKNIQYF | TGTGCAGGGGGAGGGGGAATGAAAGCCAAAAACATTCAGTACTTC
- | 12 | TRBJ1-3 | TRBV30 | - | CAWKSSGNTIYF | TGTGCCTGGAAGAGCTCTGGAAACACCATATATTTT
- | 15 | TRBJ1-5 | TRBV7-2 | - | CASSLDGYSNQPQHF | TGTGCCAGCAGTTTAGACGGTTATAGCAATCAGCCCCAGCATTTT
- | 14 | TRBJ2-7 | TRBV7-2 | few | CASSLVARTYEQYF | TGTGCCAGCAGCTTAGTCGCGCGGACCTACGAGCAGTACTTC
TRBD1 | 15 | TRBJ1-5 | TRBV12-3/TRBV12-4 | few | CASSYSQGSNQPQHF | TGTGCCAGCAGTTACTCACAGGGGAGCAATCAGCCCCAGCATTTT
TRBD1 | 13 | TRBJ1-1 | TRBV10-1 | once | CASREDRVSEAFF | TGCGCCAGCAGGGAAGACAGGGTCTCTGAAGCTTTCTTT
TRBD1 | 15 | TRBJ2-3 | TRBV20-1 | few | CSARWTGGLGDTQYF | TGCAGTGCTAGATGGACAGGGGGCCTAGGGGATACGCAGTATTTT
- | 15 | TRBJ1-5 | TRBV20-1 | - | CSASAQENSNRPQHF | TGCAGTGCTAGTGCCCAGGAGAATAGCAATCGGCCCCAGCATTTT
- | 16 | TRBJ2-3 | TRBV7-9 | - | CASSLDSGSNTDTQYF | TGTGCCAGCAGCTTAGATTCCGGATCAAACACAGATACGCAGTATTTT
TRBD1 | 16 | TRBJ2-7 | TRBV27 | - | CASSLAGTGATYEQYF | TGTGCCAGCAGTTTAGCCGGGACAGGGGCGACCTACGAGCAGTACTTC
TRBD2 | 16 | TRBJ2-1 | TRBV18 | - | CASSPQRDRSYNEQFF | TGTGCCAGCTCACCACAGCGGGATAGGTCCTACAATGAGCAGTTCTTC
TRBD1 | 15 | TRBJ2-3 | TRBV6-1 | - | CASIRDRGITDTQYF | TGTGCCAGCATACGCGACAGGGGGATCACAGATACGCAGTATTTT
TRBD1 | 13 | TRBJ2-2 | TRBV19 | few | CATSTGYGGELFF | TGTGCCACATCGACAGGGTACGGCGGGGAGCTGTTTTTT
TRBD2 | 15 | TRBJ2-4 | TRBV28 | - | CASSFRPAGVNIQYF | TGTGCCAGCAGTTTTAGGCCAGCGGGGGTAAACATTCAGTACTTC
- | 17 | TRBJ2-1 | TRBV7-2 | few | CASSLVWAGSLVNEQFF | TGTGCCAGCAGCTTAGTTTGGGCGGGAAGTCTTGTCAATGAGCAGTTCTTC
- | 12 | TRBJ2-1 | TRBV7-2 | - | CASSLARHEQFF | TGTGCCAGCAGCTTAGCACGGCATGAGCAGTTCTTC
TRBD1 | 13 | TRBJ1-1 | TRBV7-9 | many | CASSPTGDTEAFF | TGTGCCAGCAGCCCTACAGGGGACACTGAAGCTTTCTTT
TRBD1 | 15 | TRBJ2-1 | TRBV29-1 | - | CSVATRQGANNEQFF | TGCAGCGTCGCCACCCGACAGGGCGCTAACAATGAGCAGTTCTTC
- | 14 | TRBJ1-6 | TRBV3-1 | - | CASGGDGQNSPLHF | TGTGCCAGCGGCGGGGACGGCCAAAATTCACCCCTCCACTTT
- | 11 | TRBJ2-2 | TRBV12-3/TRBV12-4 | many | CASSPGLSLFF | TGTGCCAGCAGTCCGGGACTTTCGCTGTTTTTT
TRBD1 | 17 | TRBJ2-7 | TRBV7-2 | - | CASSLALRGTGGYEQYF | TGTGCCAGCAGCTTAGCACTCCGCGGGACAGGGGGCTACGAGCAGTACTTC
- | 16 | TRBJ2-1 | TRBV5-1 | few | CASSSHRGGSYNEQFF | TGCGCCAGCAGCTCCCACAGGGGGGGATCTTACAATGAGCAGTTCTTC
- | 12 | TRBJ1-2 | TRBV7-9 | - | CASSRTSYGYTF | TGTGCCAGCAGCCGGACCTCCTATGGCTACACCTTC
- | 15 | TRBJ2-2 | TRBV7-8 | few | CASSLPPSGDGELFF | TGTGCCAGCAGCTTACCTCCGTCGGGGGACGGGGAGCTGTTTTTT
TRBD1 | 16 | TRBJ1-2 | TRBV6-2/TRBV6-3 | few | CASSYSSDRGSRGYTF | TGTGCCAGCAGTTACTCTTCGGACAGGGGGAGCCGTGGCTACACCTTC
TRBD2 | 16 | TRBJ2-1 | TRBV9 | - | CASSAEMGGGPGEQFF | TGTGCCAGCAGCGCCGAGATGGGGGGAGGGCCAGGCGAGCAGTTCTTC
- | 13 | TRBJ2-4 | TRBV29-1 | - | CSVGGRAKNIQYF | TGCAGCGTTGGGGGGCGAGCCAAAAACATTCAGTACTTC
- | 13 | TRBJ1-1 | TRBV20-1 | - | CSARGSPDTEAFF | TGCAGTGCTAGGGGATCGCCGGACACTGAAGCTTTCTTT
- | 15 | TRBJ2-2 | TRBV5-5 | few | CASSHPLGITGELFF | TGTGCCAGCAGCCACCCCCTGGGTATTACCGGGGAGCTGTTTTTT
TRBD2 | 18 | TRBJ2-4 | TRBV11-2 | - | CASSRGLAGGLAKNIQYF | TGTGCCAGCAGCCGCGGACTAGCGGGAGGGCTAGCCAAAAACATTCAGTACTTC
- | 14 | TRBJ2-1 | TRBV12-3/TRBV12-4 | - | CASSPTARPHEQFF | TGTGCCAGCAGTCCCACTGCACGCCCCCATGAGCAGTTCTTC
TRBD1 | 16 | TRBJ2-1 | TRBV27 | few | CASSPRWTGLYNEQFF | TGTGCCAGCAGTCCCCGTTGGACAGGGCTGTACAATGAGCAGTTCTTC
TRBD2 | 15 | TRBJ2-7 | TRBV5-1 | - | CASIGWGLAGEKQYF | TGCGCCAGCATCGGGTGGGGACTAGCGGGAGAGAAGCAGTACTTC
TRBD2 | 13 | TRBJ2-1 | TRBV20-1 | few | CSARASGRSEQFF | TGCAGTGCTAGGGCTAGCGGGAGATCTGAGCAGTTCTTC
- | 16 | TRBJ1-1 | TRBV5-1 | - | CASSLDRTSVSTEAFF | TGCGCCAGCAGCCTGGACCGAACGTCGGTAAGCACTGAAGCTTTCTTT
TRBD2 | 16 | TRBJ2-3 | TRBV9 | few | CASSVGGSGFTDTQYF | TGTGCCAGCAGCGTAGGAGGTAGCGGGTTCACAGATACGCAGTATTTT
- | 12 | TRBJ1-1 | TRBV28 | few | CASRVMNTEAFF | TGTGCCAGCAGAGTCATGAACACTGAAGCTTTCTTT
- | 14 | TRBJ1-5 | TRBV6-1 | few | CASSLDLDHQPQHF | TGTGCCAGCAGCCTCGACCTAGACCATCAGCCCCAGCATTTT
- | 15 | TRBJ2-4 | TRBV27 | - | CASSSGAYAKNIQYF | TGTGCCAGCAGTTCAGGAGCTTACGCCAAAAACATTCAGTACTTC
TRBD1 | 15 | TRBJ2-5 | TRBV6-2/TRBV6-3 | - | CASSRDTGGQETQYF | TGTGCCAGCTCCCGCGACACAGGGGGCCAAGAGACCCAGTACTTC
TRBD1 | 15 | TRBJ1-2 | TRBV7-9 | - | CASSLVITGGFGYTF | TGTGCCAGCAGCTTAGTTATTACAGGGGGTTTTGGCTACACCTTC
- | 16 | TRBJ2-2 | TRBV9 | few | CASSVGPGMNPGELFF | TGTGCCAGCAGCGTAGGTCCAGGGATGAACCCCGGGGAGCTGTTTTTT
- | 19 | TRBJ2-7 | TRBV5-1 | - | CASSLVIGGTSGLSHEQYF | TGCGCCAGCAGCTTGGTGATCGGGGGCACAAGCGGACTAAGCCACGAGCAGTACTTC
TRBD1 | 15 | TRBJ1-2 | TRBV27 | few | CASSAHRGRAGGYTF | TGTGCCAGCAGTGCCCACAGGGGACGGGCAGGTGGCTACACCTTC
- | 13 | TRBJ2-5 | TRBV29-1 | - | CSADGARQETQYF | TGCAGCGCCGATGGCGCGAGGCAAGAGACCCAGTACTTC